One sample yielded the 5 T cell receptor beta chains listed below, sequenced in a study of blood T cell repertoires in COVID-19. Clones were sequenced by immunoSEQ multiplex PCR, and TCRdb holds only the in-frame ones, with some missing. Here the sample spans some 180,000 clones, 65% to 85% being singletons. Sequences were obtained from peripheral blood. Receptor source: a woman aged 40 to 50 with COVID-19, enrolled during active disease.

This sequence joins TRBV7-9 and TRBJ2-7; 11 bases agree with TRBD2. The CDR3 extends over 15 amino acids. CDR1 SEHNR and CDR2 FQNEAQ come from the germline V gene (reference sequence). V lost 6 bases, J lost 1 base, and 5 bases stayed unmatched. The CDR3 spells CASSLGLAESYEQYF. Written as DNA, the CDR3 is TGTGCCAGCAGTCTGGGACTAGCGGAATCCTACGAGCAGTACTTC.

This clone was observed a few times. The chain recombines TRBV18 with TRBJ1-4, with 9 bases fitting TRBD1. V lost 7 bases and J lost 2; bases outside the gene matches: 8. The germline V gene has CDR1 KGHSH and CDR2 LQKENI. CDR3 length equals 16 residues. Here the CDR3 DNA reads TGTGCCAGCTGTAGGACAGGGGATACGACTAATGAAAAACTGTTTTTT. Its translation: CASCRTGDTTNEKLFF.

The chain employs TRBV28 and TRBJ2-5, with 8 bases identical to TRBD2. V was pared by 5 bases and J by 6 bases, with 8 bases of the junction left unmatched. This CDR3 has 14 amino acids. Germline V CDR1 and CDR2: MDHEN, SYDVKM. CDR3 nucleotides: TGTGCCAGCAGTATTCCGGGAGGGGCGCAGACCCAGTACTTC. Translating it yields CASSIPGGAQTQYF. Looking up the rest from reference TRBV28 and TRBJ2-5 gives the full variable domain: DVKVTQSSRYLVKRTGEKVFLECVQDMDHENMFWYRQDPGLGLRLIYFSYDVKMKEKGDIPEGYSVSREKKERFSLILESASTNQTSMYLCASSIPGGAQTQYFGPGTRLLVL.

The rearrangement joins TRBV28 to TRBJ2-2; possible D gene TRBD2, 5 bases. V was trimmed by 6 bases and J by 4 bases, leaving 12 bases between them. CDR3 length: 14 residues. The germline V gene has CDR1 MDHEN and CDR2 SYDVKM. CDR3 amino acids: CASSTRTFTGELFF. CDR3 nucleotides: TGTGCCAGCAGCACACGGACTTTCACCGGGGAGCTGTTTTTT.

The genes are TRBV5-4 and TRBJ1-2; no definite D call. This CDR3 has 13 amino acids. CDR1 is SGHNT, CDR2 YYREEE, per germline (reference sequence). V lost 2 bases, J lost 7 bases, and 12 bases lay in between. The CDR3 is CASSFPGRTGYTF. In DNA form, the CDR3 reads TGTGCCAGCAGCTTTCCGGGGAGAACTGGCTACACCTTC.